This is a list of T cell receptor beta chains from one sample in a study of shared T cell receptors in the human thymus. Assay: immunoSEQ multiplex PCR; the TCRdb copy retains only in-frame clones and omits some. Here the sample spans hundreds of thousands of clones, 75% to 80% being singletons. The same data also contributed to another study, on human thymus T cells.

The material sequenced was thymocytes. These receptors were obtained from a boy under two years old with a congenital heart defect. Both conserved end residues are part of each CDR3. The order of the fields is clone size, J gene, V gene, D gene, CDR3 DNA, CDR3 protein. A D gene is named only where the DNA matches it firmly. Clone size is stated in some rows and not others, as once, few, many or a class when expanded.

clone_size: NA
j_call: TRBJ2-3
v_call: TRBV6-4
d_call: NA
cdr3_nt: TGTGCCAGCAGTGAGACCCGCGCGGCAGATACGCAGTATTTT
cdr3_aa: CASSETRAADTQYF

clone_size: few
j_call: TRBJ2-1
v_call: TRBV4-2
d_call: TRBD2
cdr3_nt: TGTGCCAGCAGCCGTGGGACTAGCGCAATAAATGAGCAGTTCTTC
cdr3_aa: CASSRGTSAINEQFF

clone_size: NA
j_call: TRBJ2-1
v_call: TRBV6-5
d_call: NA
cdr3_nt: TGTGCCAGCAGTTACTCTCCCTCCGGCAATGAGCAGTTCTTC
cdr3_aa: CASSYSPSGNEQFF

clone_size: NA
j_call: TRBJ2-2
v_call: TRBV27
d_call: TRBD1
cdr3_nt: TGTGCCAGCAGTCACATCGGGACAGGGGAGGAGACCGGGGAGCTGTTTTTT
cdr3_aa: CASSHIGTGEETGELFF

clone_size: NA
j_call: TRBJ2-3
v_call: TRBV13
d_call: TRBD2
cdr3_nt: TGTGCCAGCAGCCCGCCGGGACTAGCGCCCTGGGGCACAGATACGCAGTATTTT
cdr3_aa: CASSPPGLAPWGTDTQYF

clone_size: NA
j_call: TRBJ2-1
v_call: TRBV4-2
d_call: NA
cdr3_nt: TGTGCCAGCAGCCAAGATGGGGCGTACGATGCAAATGAGCAGTTCTTC
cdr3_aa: CASSQDGAYDANEQFF

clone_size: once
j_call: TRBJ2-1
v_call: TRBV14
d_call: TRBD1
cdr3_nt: TGTGCCAGCAGCCACGGACAGGGAAAGTGGAATGAGCAGTTCTTC
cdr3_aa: CASSHGQGKWNEQFF

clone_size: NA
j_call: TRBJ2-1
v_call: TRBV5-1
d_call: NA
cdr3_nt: TGCGCCAGCAGCCCACCCACTAGCAATTGTGAGCAGTTCTTC
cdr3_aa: CASSPPTSNCEQFF

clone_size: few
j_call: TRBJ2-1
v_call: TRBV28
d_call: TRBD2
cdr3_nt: TGTGCCAGCAGTTTAAGATTTAGACTAGCGGGGGGGAGCTCCTACAATGAGCAGTTCTTC
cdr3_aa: CASSLRFRLAGGSSYNEQFF

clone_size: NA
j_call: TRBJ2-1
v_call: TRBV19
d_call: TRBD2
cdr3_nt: TGTGCCAGTAGTCCCAATACCGGGACTAGCGGGGAGGCCAATGAGCAGTTCTTC
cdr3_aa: CASSPNTGTSGEANEQFF

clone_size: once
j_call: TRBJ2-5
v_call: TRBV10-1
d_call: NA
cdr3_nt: TGCGCCAGCAGTGCGGTGAGGATCCAAGAGACCCAGTACTTC
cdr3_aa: CASSAVRIQETQYF

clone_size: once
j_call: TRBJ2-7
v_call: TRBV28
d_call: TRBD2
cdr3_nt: TGTGCCAGTAAGAGGCTAGCGGGGGTTTCCTACGAGCAGTACTTC
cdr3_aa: CASKRLAGVSYEQYF

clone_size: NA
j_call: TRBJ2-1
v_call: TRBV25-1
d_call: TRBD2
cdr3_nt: TGTGCCAGCAGTGAATATCCACCAAAGCGGGAGGGCTCCAATGAGCAGTTCTTC
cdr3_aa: CASSEYPPKREGSNEQFF

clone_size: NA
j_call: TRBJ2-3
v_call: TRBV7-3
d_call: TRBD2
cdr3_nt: TGTGCCAGCAGCCCAGAAGGGCCTAGCGGGTGGTGGGGGCCAGATACGCAGTATTTT
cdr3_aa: CASSPEGPSGWWGPDTQYF

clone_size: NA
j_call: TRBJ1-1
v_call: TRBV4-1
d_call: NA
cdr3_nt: TGCGCCAGCAGCCCGGGAGGTCAGAGTGAAGCTTTCTTT
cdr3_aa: CASSPGGQSEAFF

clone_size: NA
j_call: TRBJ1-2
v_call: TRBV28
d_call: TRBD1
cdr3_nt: TGTGCCAGCAAAGCCAGGGGGAGCTATGGCTACACCTTC
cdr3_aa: CASKARGSYGYTF

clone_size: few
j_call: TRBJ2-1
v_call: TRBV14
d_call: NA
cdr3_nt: TGTGCCAGGTCGTGGGGAGTCAATGAGCAGTTCTTC
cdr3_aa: CARSWGVNEQFF

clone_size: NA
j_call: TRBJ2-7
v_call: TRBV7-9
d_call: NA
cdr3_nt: TGTGCCAGCAGCTCAAAGGCGGGCGGCGAGCAGTACTTC
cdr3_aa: CASSSKAGGEQYF

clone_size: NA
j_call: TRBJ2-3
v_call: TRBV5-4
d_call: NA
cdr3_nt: TGTGCCAGCAGCTGGGAGCGGACCCCAGGCACAGATACGCAGTATTTT
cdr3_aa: CASSWERTPGTDTQYF

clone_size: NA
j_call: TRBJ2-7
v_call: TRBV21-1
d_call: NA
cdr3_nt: TGTGCCAGCAGCAAAGCGCCGCGGGTGGCCTACGAGCAGTACTTC
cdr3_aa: CASSKAPRVAYEQYF

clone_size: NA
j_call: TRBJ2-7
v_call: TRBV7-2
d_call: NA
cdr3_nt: TGTGCCAGCAGCGCCCGGGGTACGTCCTACGAGCAGTACTTC
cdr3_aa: CASSARGTSYEQYF

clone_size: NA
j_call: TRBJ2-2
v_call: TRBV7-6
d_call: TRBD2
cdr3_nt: TGTGCCAGCAGCACCAACCTAGCGGGAAGGAGTACCGGGGAGCTGTTTTTT
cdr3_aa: CASSTNLAGRSTGELFF

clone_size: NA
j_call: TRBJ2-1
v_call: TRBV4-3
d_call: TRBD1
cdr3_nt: TGCGCCAGCAGCCCCCCACCCCGGACAGGAATCTACAATGAGCAGTTCTTC
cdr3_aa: CASSPPPRTGIYNEQFF

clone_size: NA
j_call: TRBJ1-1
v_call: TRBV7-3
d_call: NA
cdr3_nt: TGTGCCAGCAGCTCCGGTCTGAACACTGAAGCTTTCTTT
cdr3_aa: CASSSGLNTEAFF

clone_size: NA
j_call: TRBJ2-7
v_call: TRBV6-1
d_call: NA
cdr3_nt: TGTGCCACTAGGGGGGGAGACTACGAGCAGTACTTC
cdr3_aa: CATRGGDYEQYF

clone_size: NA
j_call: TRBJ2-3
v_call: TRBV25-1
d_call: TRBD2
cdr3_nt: TGTGCCAGCAGCCCTTTCCTACTAGCGGGAGTCACAGATACGCAGTATTTT
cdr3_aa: CASSPFLLAGVTDTQYF

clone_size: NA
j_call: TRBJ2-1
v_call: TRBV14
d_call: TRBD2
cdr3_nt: TGTGCCAGCAGCCGGGGGAGGGAGCATCGGTGTGAGCAGTTCTTC
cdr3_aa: CASSRGREHRCEQFF

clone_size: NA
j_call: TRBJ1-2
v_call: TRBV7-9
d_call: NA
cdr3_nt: TGTGCCAGCAGCTTCTTTCCCGGACACCTACCTCATGGCTACACCTTC
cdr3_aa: CASSFFPGHLPHGYTF

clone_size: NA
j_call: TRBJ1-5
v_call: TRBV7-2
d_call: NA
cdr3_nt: TGTGCCAGCAGCTTGGTCTCAGATGATCAGCCCCAGCATTTT
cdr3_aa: CASSLVSDDQPQHF

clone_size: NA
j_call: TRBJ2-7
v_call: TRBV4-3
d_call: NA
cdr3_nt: TGCGCCAGCAGCCAACGGCGGCAGGGCATCTCCTACGAGCAGTACTTC
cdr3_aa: CASSQRRQGISYEQYF

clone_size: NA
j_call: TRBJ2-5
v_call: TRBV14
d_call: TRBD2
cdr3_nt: TGTGCCAGCAGCCAAGTACGAGCGGGAGGGCCGATCGAGACCCAGTACTTC
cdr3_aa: CASSQVRAGGPIETQYF

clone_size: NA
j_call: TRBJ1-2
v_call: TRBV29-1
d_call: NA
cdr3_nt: TGCAGCGTTGTTTTTCGGGGGGGGGCATATGGCTACACCTTC
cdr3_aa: CSVVFRGGAYGYTF

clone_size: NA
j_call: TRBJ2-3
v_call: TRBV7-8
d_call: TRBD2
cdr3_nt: TGTGCCAGCAGCCCGACTAGGACTAGCGGGAAAATGTGCACAGATACGCAGTATTTT
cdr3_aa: CASSPTRTSGKMCTDTQYF

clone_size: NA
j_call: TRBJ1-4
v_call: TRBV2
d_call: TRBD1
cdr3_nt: TGTGCCAGCAGACACAGGGGGGCTAATGAAAAACTGTTTTTT
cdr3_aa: CASRHRGANEKLFF

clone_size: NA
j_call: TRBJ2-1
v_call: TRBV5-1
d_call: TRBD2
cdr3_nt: TGCGCCAGCAGCGCACTAGCGGGACCCGACCTAAACAATGAGCAGTTCTTC
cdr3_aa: CASSALAGPDLNNEQFF

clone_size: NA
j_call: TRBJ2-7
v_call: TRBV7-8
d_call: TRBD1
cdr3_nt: TGTGCCAGCAGCGCGGGACAGGGCCACGAGCAGTACTTC
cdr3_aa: CASSAGQGHEQYF

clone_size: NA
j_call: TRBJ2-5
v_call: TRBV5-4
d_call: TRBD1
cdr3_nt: TGTGCCAGCAGCTACCGGGACAGGGCGAAAGAGACCCAGTACTTC
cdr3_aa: CASSYRDRAKETQYF

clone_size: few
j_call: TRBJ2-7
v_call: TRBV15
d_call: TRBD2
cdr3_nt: TGTGCCACCAGCAGTAGGATAGGGACTAGAAGCTACGAGCAGTACTTC
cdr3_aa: CATSSRIGTRSYEQYF

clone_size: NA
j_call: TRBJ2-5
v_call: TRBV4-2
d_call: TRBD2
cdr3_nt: TGTGCCAGCAGCCCTCACGGGACTAGAAAAGAGACCCAGTACTTC
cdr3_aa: CASSPHGTRKETQYF

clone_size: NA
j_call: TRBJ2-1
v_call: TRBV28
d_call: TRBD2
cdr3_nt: TGTGCCAGCCATATCATAGCGGGATTCAATGTTGGTGAGCAGTTCTTC
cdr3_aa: CASHIIAGFNVGEQFF

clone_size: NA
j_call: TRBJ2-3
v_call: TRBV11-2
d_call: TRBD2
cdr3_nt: TGTGCCAGCAGCTTCGGGACTAGCGGGAGAAGCACAGATACGCAGTATTTT
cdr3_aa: CASSFGTSGRSTDTQYF

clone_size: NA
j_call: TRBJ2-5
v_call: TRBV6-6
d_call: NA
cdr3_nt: TGTGCCAGCAGTTACTCACGAAAGCGGACGGGGGAGACCCAGTACTTC
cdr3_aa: CASSYSRKRTGETQYF

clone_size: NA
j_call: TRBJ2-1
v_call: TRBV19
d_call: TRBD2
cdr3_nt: TGTGCCAGTAGTATAGGCGGGAGCTCCCACAATGAGCAGTTCTTC
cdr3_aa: CASSIGGSSHNEQFF

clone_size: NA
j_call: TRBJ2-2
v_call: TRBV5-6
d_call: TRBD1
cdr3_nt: TGTGCCAGCAGCTTTTTACAGGGGAGAGACACCGGGGAGCTGTTTTTT
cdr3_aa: CASSFLQGRDTGELFF

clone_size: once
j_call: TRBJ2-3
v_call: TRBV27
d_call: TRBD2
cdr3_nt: TGTGCCAGCAGCCCGGGGCTAGCGGGGCGCACAGATACGCAGTATTTT
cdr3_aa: CASSPGLAGRTDTQYF